This TCR beta chain emerged from a study of blood T cells in healthy people across ages (dated by TCRdb to between 2014 and 2016). General notes on the study: In model experiments, template switching captured roughly one uniquely barcoded TCR beta cDNA molecule for every two T cells. The study analyzed two additional independent replicas of 1 million unique cDNA reads from the same blood draw for two donors, one aged 18 to 30 and one aged 80 or older. To avoid experimental bias, donors of different ages were distributed randomly across sequencing lanes. The donors were split into four age groups: young (average around 16 years), middle-aged (roughly 39), aged (62) and long-lived (roughly 77). Age-related changes in TCR beta repertoire diversity were measured in the study by deep sequencing normalized with unique cDNA molecular identifiers. Here is what the overall study found, with its caveats: As age increased, observed TCR beta diversity per million T cells dropped in a roughly linear way, and a significant reduction was already evident by age 40. Because the CMV infection status of the donors was unknown, age-related changes in expanded clonotypes may potentially have been confounded. Estimates of total diversity based on one million sequenced T cells were considered lower bounds and underestimates. The long-lived group showed more naive CD4+ T cells, fewer expanded clones and increased TCR diversity than the aged group, suggesting age selection. Conclusive comparison of naive and antigen-experienced compartments was prevented by the profiling of bulk unsorted PBMCs. Observed TCR beta diversity correlated strongly with the percentage of naive T cells measured by flow cytometry.

Concerning this clonotype itself: The specificity of this receptor is unknown. Base quality data are lacking; no much larger clone is found one base away.

The library was made by 5' RACE. This sample was sequenced with an Illumina HiSeq 2500. A second roughly 6 to 12 cycle PCR used a sample-barcoded 5' primer and a J-beta primer mix. Each TCR beta cDNA molecule received a unique molecular identifier from a template-switch 5' adaptor carrying 12 random nucleotides. Each sample yielded at least 2.5 million CDR3-containing paired-end reads. All of the RNA was converted into first-strand cDNA using the Mint cDNA synthesis kit, with a TRBC-specific oligonucleotide serving as the primer. Following uracil-DNA glycosylase treatment, all cDNA underwent a first 18-cycle PCR with the universal primers M1SS and BC2_uni_R. The study's own analysis went as follows. Normalization of each sample was performed by random selection of 1 million high-quality reads, each carrying a distinct molecular identifier. Instead of being binned into consensus sequences, reads with shared molecular identifiers were discarded. MiTCR, with a Q25 quality threshold and the strictest error-elimination algorithm, was used for CDR3 identification, clonotype clustering and error correction. Lower-bound total TCR beta diversity was estimated with a nonparametric unseen species model using Euler transformation. Through fastp at Q25 and MiXCR, TCRdb rebuilt clones from the public reads, retaining in-frame beta chains. For every CDR3 protein sequence, its rows merge into one entry that carries the most common genes and DNA. The V and J calls and clone size are TCRdb's, not the authors'. The sample contains roughly 1.6 million distinct CDR3 sequences, almost 35% of them found a single time. Of the sample, around 11% is held by the ten largest clones.

The donors were 40 or so Caucasian individuals from Russia, aged roughly 6 to 95 years, who were systemically healthy. Around 10 milliliters of peripheral blood were collected from each donor into EDTA-treated Vacutainer tubes. PBMCs were isolated by Ficoll-Paque density-gradient centrifugation, with at least 6 million obtained per sample. Trizol reagent was used to extract total RNA from PBMCs, with at least 6 micrograms per sample. Naive CD45RAhigh/CD27high T cell percentages were measured by flow cytometry on a PBMC aliquot from every donor. Sequencing was carried out using blood. The clonotype was recovered from a woman in her 30s in good health.

CDR3 loop: CAWARRGGGKTEAFF. The DNA sequence is TGTGCCTGGGCCAGGCGGGGGGGAGGAAAGACTGAAGCTTTCTTT. The chain links TRBV30 with TRBJ1-1; possibly the D gene is TRBD1, per 5 matching bases. Per the germline V gene (reference sequence), GTSNPN is the CDR1 and SVGIG is the CDR2. V is reduced by 5 bases and J by 5 bases, leaving a spacing of 21 bases between them. The CDR3 starts with the cysteine, ends with the phenylalanine, and has 15 residues. The CDR3 DNA has 45 bases and is translated from base 1.